Detailed here is one T cell receptor beta chain. Other DNA sequences within the sample encode an identical CDR3. These data originate in a study of blood T cell repertoires in COVID-19. Study background: The study drew acute and convalescent COVID-19 samples from the United States, Italy and Spain. Nucleic acid was either cDNA or gDNA, and it came from T cells, B-cell-depleted T cells, or PBMCs.

Germline-derived CDR1 and CDR2 are DFQATT and SNEGSKA (reference sequence). V dropped 3 bases and J dropped 8 bases, with 7 bases sitting between them. The CDR3 totals 10 residues. In the original workflow: The authors estimated nucleated cell counts from reference gene primer amplification. The data were produced by immunoSEQ multiplex PCR, yet TCRdb's version contains in-frame clones alone and is incomplete. The V and J calls and the clone size are those of that table, but D and trimming were determined from the DNA. The sample contains under 350,000 clones, approximately 86% of which appear only once.

The J gene is TRBJ1-2, the V gene TRBV20-1; D not resolved. The TCR originated in a man between 65 and 79 years old with acute or convalescent COVID-19. The sequenced material came from peripheral blood. The CDR3 bases are TGCAGTGCTAGCGGGTACGGCTACACCTTC. It yields the protein CSASGYGYTF.